The source of this T cell receptor beta chain is a study of blood T cell repertoires in COVID-19. On the study more broadly: Samples representing acute and convalescent COVID-19 were sourced from the United States, Italy and Spain.

The sample holds a few counts of this clone. Method: immunoSEQ multiplex PCR; TCRdb's copy keeps in-frame clones and lacks some. The sample carries about 64,000 clones, roughly 82% recorded once. The TCR was taken from a human donor in a cohort sampled during active COVID-19. Sequencing was done on a sample of peripheral blood.

CDR3: CASSLSAGGTDTQYF. The CDR3 DNA reads TGTGCCAGCAGCTTATCGGCGGGGGGCACAGATACGCAGTATTTT. The rearrangement links TRBV7-2 to TRBJ2-3; 7 nucleotides align to TRBD2. This CDR3 has 15 amino acids. Germline CDR1 reads SGHTA; CDR2 reads FQGNSA. V was clipped by 2 bases and J by 1 base; unmatched bases: 3.